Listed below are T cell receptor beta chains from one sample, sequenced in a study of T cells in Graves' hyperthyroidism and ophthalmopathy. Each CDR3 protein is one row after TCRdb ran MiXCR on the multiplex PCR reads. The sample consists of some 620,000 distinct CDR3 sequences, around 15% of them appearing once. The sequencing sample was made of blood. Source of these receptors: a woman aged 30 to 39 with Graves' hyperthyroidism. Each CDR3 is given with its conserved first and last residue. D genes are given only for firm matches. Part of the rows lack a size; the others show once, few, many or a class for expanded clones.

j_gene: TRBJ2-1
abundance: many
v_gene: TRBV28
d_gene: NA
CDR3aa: CASSSISGKQFF
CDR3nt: TGTGCCAGCAGTTCGATAAGCGGAAAGCAGTTCTTC

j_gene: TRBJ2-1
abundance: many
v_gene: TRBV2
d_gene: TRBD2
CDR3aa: CASSSRTSGNEQFF
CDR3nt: TGTGCCAGCAGTTCAAGGACTAGCGGGAACGAGCAGTTCTTC

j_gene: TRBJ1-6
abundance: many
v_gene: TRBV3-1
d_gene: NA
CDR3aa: CASSQVTGGSPLHF
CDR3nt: TGTGCCAGCAGCCAAGTAACCGGCGGGTCACCCCTCCACTTT

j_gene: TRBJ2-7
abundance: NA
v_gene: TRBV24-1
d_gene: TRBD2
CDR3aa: CAVAGTTYEQYF
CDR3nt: TGTGCCGTGGCCGGGACTACCTACGAGCAGTACTTC

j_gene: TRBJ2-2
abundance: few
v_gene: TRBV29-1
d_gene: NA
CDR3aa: CSVEDPSSPGELFF
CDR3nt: TGCAGCGTTGAAGATCCCAGCAGTCCCGGGGAGCTGTTTTTT

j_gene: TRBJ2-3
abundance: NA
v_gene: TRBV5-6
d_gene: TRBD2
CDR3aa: CASSWGLADADTQYF
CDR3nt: TGTGCCAGCAGCTGGGGACTAGCGGATGCAGATACGCAGTATTTT

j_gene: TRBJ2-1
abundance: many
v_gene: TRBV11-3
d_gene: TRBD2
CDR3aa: CASSPRLAGVGQFF
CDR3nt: TGTGCCAGCAGCCCCCGGCTAGCGGGAGTAGGTCAGTTCTTC

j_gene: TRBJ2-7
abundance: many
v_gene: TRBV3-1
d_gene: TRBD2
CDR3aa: CASSQVAGVHEQYF
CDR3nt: TGTGCCAGCAGCCAAGTTGCGGGAGTCCACGAGCAGTACTTC

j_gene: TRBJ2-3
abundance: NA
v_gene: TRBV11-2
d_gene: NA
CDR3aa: CVSSRTRTDMQYF
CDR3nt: TGTGTCAGCAGCCGGACGCGCACAGATATGCAGTATTTT

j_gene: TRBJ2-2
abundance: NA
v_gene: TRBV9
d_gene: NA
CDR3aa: CASSVELAAAGELFF
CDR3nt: TGTGCCAGCAGCGTAGAACTAGCAGCCGCCGGGGAGCTGTTTTTT

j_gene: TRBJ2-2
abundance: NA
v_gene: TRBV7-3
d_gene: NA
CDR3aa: CASSHLTGAGELFF
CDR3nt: TGTGCCAGCAGCCATCTTACGGGGGCCGGGGAGCTGTTTTTT

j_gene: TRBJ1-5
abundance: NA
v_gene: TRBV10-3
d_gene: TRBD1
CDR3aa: CAISRTGEGNQPQHF
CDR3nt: TGTGCCATCAGCCGGACAGGGGAGGGCAATCAGCCCCAGCATTTT

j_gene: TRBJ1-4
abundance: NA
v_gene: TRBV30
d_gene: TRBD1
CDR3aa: CALQGIYEKLFF
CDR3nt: TGTGCCCTACAGGGGATATATGAAAAACTGTTTTTT

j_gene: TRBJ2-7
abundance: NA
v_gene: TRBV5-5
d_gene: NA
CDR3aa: CASSHFLGEQYF
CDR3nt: TGTGCCAGCAGCCACTTCCTCGGAGAGCAGTACTTC

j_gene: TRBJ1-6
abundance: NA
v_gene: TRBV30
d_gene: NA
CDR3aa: CAWKRVQGLNSPLHF
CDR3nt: TGTGCCTGGAAACGGGTCCAGGGGCTTAATTCACCCCTCCACTTT

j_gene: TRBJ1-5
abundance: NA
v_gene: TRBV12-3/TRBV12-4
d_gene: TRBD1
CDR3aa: CASSHQDRSNQPQHF
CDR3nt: TGTGCCAGCAGCCATCAGGACAGGAGCAATCAGCCCCAGCATTTT

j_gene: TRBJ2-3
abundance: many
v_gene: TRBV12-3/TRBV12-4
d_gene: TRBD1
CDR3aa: CASRGTEVSTDTQYF
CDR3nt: TGTGCCAGCAGGGGGACAGAGGTTAGCACAGATACGCAGTATTTT

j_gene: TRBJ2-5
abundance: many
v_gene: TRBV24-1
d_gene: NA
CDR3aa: CATSDPAHPVGETQYF
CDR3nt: TGTGCCACCAGTGATCCGGCCCATCCGGTCGGGGAGACCCAGTACTTC

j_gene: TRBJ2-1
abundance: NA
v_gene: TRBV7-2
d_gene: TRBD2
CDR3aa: CASTQPHLAGGSNEQFF
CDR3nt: TGTGCCAGCACCCAACCCCATCTAGCGGGAGGTTCGAATGAGCAGTTCTTC

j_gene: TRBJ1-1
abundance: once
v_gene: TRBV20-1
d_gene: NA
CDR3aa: CSARFTEAFF
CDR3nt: TGCAGTGCTAGATTCACTGAAGCTTTCTTT

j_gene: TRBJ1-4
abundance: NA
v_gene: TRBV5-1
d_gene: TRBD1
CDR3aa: CASSGSGTGDEKLFF
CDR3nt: TGCGCCAGCAGCGGATCCGGGACAGGGGACGAAAAACTGTTTTTT

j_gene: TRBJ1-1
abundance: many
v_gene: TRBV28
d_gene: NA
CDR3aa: CASRGGGRAEAFF
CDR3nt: TGTGCCAGCCGCGGGGGGGGGAGGGCTGAAGCTTTCTTT

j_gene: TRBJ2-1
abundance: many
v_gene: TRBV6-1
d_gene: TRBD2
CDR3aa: CASRDGGGLYNEQFF
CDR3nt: TGTGCCAGCAGGGATGGCGGGGGGCTATACAATGAGCAGTTCTTC

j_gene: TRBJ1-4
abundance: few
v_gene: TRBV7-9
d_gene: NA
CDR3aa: CASSLRGIDEKLFF
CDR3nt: TGTGCCAGCAGCTTAAGAGGGATTGACGAAAAACTGTTTTTT

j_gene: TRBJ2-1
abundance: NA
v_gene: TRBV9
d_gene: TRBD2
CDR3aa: CASSLRGGLAEPNEQFF
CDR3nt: TGTGCCAGCAGCTTACGTGGCGGGCTAGCGGAACCGAATGAGCAGTTCTTC

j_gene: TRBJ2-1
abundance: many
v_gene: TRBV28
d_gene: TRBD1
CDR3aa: CASSPPTGSYNEQFF
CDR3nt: TGTGCCAGCAGTCCCCCGACAGGGTCCTACAATGAGCAGTTCTTC

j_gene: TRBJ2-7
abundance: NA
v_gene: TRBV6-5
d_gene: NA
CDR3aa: CASSSAGGGHYEQYF
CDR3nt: TGTGCCAGCAGTTCCGCCGGGGGCGGACACTACGAGCAGTACTTC

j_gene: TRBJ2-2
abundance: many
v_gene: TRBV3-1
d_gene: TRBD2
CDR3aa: CASSPRTSGSSRELFF
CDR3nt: TGTGCCAGCAGTCCCCGAACTAGCGGGAGTTCCAGGGAGCTGTTTTTT

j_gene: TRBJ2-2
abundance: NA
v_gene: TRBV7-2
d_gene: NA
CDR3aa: CASSGRTRSNTGELFF
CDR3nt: TGTGCCAGCAGCGGCCGGACACGATCGAACACCGGGGAGCTGTTTTTT

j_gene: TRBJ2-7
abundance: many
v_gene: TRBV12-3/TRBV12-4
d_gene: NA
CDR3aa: CASSRTEGVYEQYF
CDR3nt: TGTGCCAGCAGTCGGACGGAGGGGGTCTACGAGCAGTACTTC

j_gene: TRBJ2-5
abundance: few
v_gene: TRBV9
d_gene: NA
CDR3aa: CASSVEGSLHF
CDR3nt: TGTGCCAGCAGCGTAGAGGGTAGCCTACACTTC

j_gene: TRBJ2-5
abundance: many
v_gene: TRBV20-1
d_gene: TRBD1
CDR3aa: CSANPGQGGGETQYF
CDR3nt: TGCAGTGCCAACCCTGGACAGGGCGGTGGGGAGACCCAGTACTTC

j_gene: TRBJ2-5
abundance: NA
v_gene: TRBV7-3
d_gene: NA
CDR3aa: CASSPEGSETQYF
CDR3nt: TGTGCCAGCAGCCCAGAGGGGTCGGAGACCCAGTACTTC

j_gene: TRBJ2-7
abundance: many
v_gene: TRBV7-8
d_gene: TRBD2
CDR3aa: CASSFSGRDSYEQYF
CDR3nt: TGTGCCAGCAGCTTTAGCGGGAGGGACTCCTACGAGCAGTACTTC